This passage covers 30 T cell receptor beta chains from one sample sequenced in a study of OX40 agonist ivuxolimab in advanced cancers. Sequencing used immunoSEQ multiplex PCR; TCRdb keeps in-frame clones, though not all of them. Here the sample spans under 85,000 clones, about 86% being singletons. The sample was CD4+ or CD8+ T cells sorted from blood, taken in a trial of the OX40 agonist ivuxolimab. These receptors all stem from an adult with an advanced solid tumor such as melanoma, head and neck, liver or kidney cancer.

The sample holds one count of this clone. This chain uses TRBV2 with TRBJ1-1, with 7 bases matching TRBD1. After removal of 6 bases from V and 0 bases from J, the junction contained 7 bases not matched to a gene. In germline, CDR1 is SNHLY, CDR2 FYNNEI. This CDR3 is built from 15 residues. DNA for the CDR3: TGTGCCAGCAGAGTTAGCAGGGGGTTGAACACTGAAGCTTTCTTT. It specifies CASRVSRGLNTEAFF.

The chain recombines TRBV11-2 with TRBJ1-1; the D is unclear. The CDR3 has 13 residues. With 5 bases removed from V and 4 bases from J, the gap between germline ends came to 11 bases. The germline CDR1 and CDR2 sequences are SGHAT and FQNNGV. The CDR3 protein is CASSRGLITEAFF. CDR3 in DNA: TGTGCCAGCAGCCGCGGACTAATCACTGAAGCTTTCTTT. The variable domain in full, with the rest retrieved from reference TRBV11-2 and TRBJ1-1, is EAGVAQSPRYKIIEKRQSVAFWCNPISGHATLYWYQQILGQGPKLLIQFQNNGVVDDSQLPKDRFSAERLKGVDSTLKIQPAKLEDSAVYLCASSRGLITEAFFGQGTRLTVV.

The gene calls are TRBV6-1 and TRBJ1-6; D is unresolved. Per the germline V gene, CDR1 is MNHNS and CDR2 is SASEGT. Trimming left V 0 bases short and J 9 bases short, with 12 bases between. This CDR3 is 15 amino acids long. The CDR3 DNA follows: TGTGCCAGCAGTGAAGCAAGCCGGGGAATTTCACCCCTCCACTTT. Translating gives CASSEASRGISPLHF.

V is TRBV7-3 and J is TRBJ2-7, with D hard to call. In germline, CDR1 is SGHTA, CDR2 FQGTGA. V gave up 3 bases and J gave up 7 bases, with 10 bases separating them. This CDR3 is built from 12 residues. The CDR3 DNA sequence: TGTGCCAGCAGCTTTAGGACCCTGGAGCAGTACTTC. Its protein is CASSFRTLEQYF.

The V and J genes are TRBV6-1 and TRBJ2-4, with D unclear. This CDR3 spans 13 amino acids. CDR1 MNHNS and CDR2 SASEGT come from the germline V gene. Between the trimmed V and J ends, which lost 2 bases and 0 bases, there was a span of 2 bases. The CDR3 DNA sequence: TGTGCCAGCAGTGAACTAGCCAAAAACATTCAGTACTTC. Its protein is CASSELAKNIQYF.

CDR3 DNA sequence: TGCGCCAGCAGCTTAGACTTGGGAGGAACCTACAATGAGCAGTTCTTC. Its translation is CASSLDLGGTYNEQFF. This chain uses TRBV5-1 with TRBJ2-1; D might be TRBD2 (6 bases). CDR1 and CDR2 (germline): SGHRS, YFSETQ. This CDR3 is 16 amino acids long. The V and J ends lost 2 bases and 2 bases respectively, with 14 bases between them. Filled out from reference TRBV5-1 and TRBJ2-1, the complete variable domain reads KAGVTQTPRYLIKTRGQQVTLSCSPISGHRSVSWYQQTPGQGLQFLFEYFSETQRNKGNFPGRFSGRQFSNSRSEMNVSTLELGDSALYLCASSLDLGGTYNEQFFGPGTRLTVL.

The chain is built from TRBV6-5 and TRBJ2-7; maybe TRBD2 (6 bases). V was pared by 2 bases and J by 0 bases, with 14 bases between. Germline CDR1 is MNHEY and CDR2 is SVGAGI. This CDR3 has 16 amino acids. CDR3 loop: CASSYRPEGYSYEQYF. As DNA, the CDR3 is TGTGCCAGCAGTTACAGGCCGGAGGGTTACTCCTACGAGCAGTACTTC.

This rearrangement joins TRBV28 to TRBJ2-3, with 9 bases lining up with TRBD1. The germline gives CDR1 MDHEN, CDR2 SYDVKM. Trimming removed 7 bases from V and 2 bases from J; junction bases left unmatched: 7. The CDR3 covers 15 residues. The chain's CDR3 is CASTRRDRDTDTQYF. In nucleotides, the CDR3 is TGTGCCAGCACCCGCCGGGACAGGGACACAGATACGCAGTATTTT.

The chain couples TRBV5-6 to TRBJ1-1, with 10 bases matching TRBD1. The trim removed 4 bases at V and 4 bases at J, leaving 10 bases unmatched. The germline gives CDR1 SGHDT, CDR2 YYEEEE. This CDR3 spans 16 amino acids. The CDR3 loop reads CASSRRQGAYGTEAFF. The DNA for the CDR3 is TGTGCCAGCAGCCGAAGACAGGGGGCTTATGGCACTGAAGCTTTCTTT.

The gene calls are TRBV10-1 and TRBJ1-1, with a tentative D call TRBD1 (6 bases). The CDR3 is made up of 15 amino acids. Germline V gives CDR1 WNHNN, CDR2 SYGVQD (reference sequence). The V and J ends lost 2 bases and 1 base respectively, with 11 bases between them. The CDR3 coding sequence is TGCGCCAGCAGTGAGGCAGGGGCCCCGAACACTGAAGCTTTCTTT. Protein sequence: CASSEAGAPNTEAFF.

The CDR3, as DNA: TGTGCCAGCAGTTTTCGGGGGTCTGGGGCCAACGTCCTGACTTTC. Translating gives CASSFRGSGANVLTF. This chain joins TRBV28 and TRBJ2-6; D might be TRBD2 (6 bases). V lost 3 bases and J 1 base, leaving 7 bases between the germline ends. This CDR3 comprises 15 residues. Germline V CDR1 and CDR2: MDHEN, SYDVKM.

The CDR3 DNA follows: TGCGCCAGCAGCCAAGATCGCGGACCGACTAACTATGGCTACACCTTC. It encodes CASSQDRGPTNYGYTF. The chain is built from TRBV4-1 and TRBJ1-2; unclear D gene. The CDR3 covers 16 residues. Per the germline V gene, CDR1 is MGHRA and CDR2 is YSYEKL. The V and J ends lost 0 bases and 0 bases respectively, with 11 bases between them.

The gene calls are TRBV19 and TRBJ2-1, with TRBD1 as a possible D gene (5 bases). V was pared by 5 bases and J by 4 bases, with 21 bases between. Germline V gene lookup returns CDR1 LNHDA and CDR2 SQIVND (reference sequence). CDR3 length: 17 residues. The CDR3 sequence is CASSPTSLGPLYNEQFF. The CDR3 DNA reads TGTGCCAGTAGTCCTACGTCTCTGGGGCCCCTTTACAATGAGCAGTTCTTC.

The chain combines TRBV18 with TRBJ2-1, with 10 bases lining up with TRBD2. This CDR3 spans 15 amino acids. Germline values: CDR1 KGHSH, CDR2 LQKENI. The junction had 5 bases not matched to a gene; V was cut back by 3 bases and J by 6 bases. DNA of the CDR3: TGTGCCAGCTCACCTCTAGCGGGAGAGGGCAATGAGCAGTTCTTC. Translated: CASSPLAGEGNEQFF.

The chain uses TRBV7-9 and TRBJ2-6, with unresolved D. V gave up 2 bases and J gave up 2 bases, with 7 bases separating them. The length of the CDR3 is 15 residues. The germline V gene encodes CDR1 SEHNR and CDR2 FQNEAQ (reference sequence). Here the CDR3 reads CASSLIGAGANVLTF. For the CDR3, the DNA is TGTGCCAGCAGCTTAATAGGAGCTGGGGCCAACGTCCTGACTTTC. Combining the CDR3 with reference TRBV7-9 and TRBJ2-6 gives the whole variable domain DTGVSQNPRHKITKRGQNVTFRCDPISEHNRLYWYRQTLGQGPEFLTYFQNEAQLEKSRLLSDRFSAERPKGSFSTLEIQRTEQGDSAMYLCASSLIGAGANVLTFGAGSRLTVL.

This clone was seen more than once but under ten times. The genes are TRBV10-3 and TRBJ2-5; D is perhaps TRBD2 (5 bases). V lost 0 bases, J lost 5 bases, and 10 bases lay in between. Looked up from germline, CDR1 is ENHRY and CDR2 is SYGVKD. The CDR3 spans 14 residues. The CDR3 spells CAISESGREETQYF. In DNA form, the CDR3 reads TGTGCCATCAGTGAGTCTGGAAGGGAGGAGACCCAGTACTTC.

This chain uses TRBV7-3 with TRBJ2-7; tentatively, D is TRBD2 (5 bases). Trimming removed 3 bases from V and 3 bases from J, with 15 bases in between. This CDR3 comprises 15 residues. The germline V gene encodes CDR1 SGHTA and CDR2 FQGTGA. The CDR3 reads CASSFVATNNYEQYF. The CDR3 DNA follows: TGTGCCAGCAGCTTTGTGGCGACTAATAACTACGAGCAGTACTTC.

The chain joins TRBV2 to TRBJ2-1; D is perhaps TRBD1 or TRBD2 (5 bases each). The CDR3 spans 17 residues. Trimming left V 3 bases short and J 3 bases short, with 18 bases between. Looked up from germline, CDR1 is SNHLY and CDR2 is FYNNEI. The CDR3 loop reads CASSEGPGPTLYNEQFF. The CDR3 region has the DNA TGTGCCAGCAGTGAGGGGCCGGGACCCACACTCTACAATGAGCAGTTCTTC.

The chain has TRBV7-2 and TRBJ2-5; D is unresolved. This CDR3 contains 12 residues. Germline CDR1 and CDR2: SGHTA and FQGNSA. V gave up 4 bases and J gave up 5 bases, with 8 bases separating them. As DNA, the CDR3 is TGTGCCAGCAGCTCGAACCGGGAGACCCAGTACTTC. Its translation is CASSSNRETQYF. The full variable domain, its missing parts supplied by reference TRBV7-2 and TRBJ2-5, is GAGVSQSPSNKVTEKGKDVELRCDPISGHTALYWYRQSLGQGLEFLIYFQGNSAPDKSGLPSDRFSAERTGGSVSTLTIQRTQQEDSAVYLCASSSNRETQYFGPGTRLLVL.

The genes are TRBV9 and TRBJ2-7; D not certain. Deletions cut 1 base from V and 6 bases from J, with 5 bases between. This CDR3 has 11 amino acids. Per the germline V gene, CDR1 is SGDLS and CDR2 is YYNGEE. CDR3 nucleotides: TGTGCCAGCAGCGTACCATCCGAGCAGTACTTC. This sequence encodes CASSVPSEQYF.

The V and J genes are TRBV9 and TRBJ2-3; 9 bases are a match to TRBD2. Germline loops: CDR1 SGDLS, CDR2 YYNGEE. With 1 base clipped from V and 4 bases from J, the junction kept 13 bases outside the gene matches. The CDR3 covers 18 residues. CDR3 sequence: CASSVPSPAGGRADTQYF. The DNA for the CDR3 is TGTGCCAGCAGCGTACCTTCGCCGGCGGGGGGGCGAGCAGATACGCAGTATTTT.

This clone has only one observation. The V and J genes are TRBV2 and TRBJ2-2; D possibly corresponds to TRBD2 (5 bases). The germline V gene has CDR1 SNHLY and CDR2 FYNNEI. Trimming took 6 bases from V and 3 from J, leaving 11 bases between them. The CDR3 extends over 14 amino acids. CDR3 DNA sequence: TGTGCCAGCAGCACGGGATTCGACACCGGGGAGCTGTTTTTT. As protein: CASSTGFDTGELFF. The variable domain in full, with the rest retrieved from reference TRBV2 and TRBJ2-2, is EPEVTQTPSHQVTQMGQEVILRCVPISNHLYFYWYRQILGQKVEFLVSFYNNEISEKSEIFDDQFSVERPDGSNFTLKIRSTKLEDSAMYFCASSTGFDTGELFFGEGSRLTVL.

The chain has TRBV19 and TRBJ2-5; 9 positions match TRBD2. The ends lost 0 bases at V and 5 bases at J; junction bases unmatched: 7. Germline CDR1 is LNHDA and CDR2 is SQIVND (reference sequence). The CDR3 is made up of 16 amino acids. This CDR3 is CASSIEWRGGPETQYF. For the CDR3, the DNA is TGTGCCAGTAGTATAGAGTGGCGGGGGGGCCCTGAGACCCAGTACTTC. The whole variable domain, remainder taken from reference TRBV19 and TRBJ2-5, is DGGITQSPKYLFRKEGQNVTLSCEQNLNHDAMYWYRQDPGQGLRLIYYSQIVNDFQKGDIAEGYSVSREKKESFPLTVTSAQKNPTAFYLCASSIEWRGGPETQYFGPGTRLLVL.

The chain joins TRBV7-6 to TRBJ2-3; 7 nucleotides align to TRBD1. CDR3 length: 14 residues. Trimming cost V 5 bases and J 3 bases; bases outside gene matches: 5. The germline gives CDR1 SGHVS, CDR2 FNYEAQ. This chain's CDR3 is CASSARQGTDTQYF. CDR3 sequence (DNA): TGTGCCAGCAGCGCCCGACAGGGAACAGATACGCAGTATTTT.

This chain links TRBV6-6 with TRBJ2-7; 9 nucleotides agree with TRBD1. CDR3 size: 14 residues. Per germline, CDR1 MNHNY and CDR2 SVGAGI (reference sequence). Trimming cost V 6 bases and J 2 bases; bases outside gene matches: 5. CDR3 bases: TGTGCCAGCAGGGGGACAGGGAGTCCCTACGAGCAGTACTTC. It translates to CASRGTGSPYEQYF.

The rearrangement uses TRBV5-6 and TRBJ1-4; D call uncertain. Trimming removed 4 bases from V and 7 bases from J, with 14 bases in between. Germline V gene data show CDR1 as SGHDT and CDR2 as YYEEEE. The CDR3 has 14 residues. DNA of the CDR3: TGTGCCAGCAGCCGACCTTCGATGGGTGAAAAACTGTTTTTT. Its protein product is CASSRPSMGEKLFF.

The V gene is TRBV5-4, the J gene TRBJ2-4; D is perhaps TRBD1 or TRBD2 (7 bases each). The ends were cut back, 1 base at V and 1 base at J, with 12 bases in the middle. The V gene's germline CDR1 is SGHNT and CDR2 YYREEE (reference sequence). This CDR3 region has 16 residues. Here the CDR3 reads CASSLYQGGAKNIQYF. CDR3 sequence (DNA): TGTGCCAGCAGCTTGTACCAGGGGGGGGCCAAAAACATTCAGTACTTC.

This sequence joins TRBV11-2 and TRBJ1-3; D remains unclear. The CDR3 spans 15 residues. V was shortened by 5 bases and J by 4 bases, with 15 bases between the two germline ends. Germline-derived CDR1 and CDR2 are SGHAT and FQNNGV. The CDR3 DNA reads TGTGCCAGCAGCCGCTGGGTGGATGTAGGAAACACCATATATTTT. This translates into CASSRWVDVGNTIYF. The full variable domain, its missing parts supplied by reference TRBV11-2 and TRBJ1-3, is EAGVAQSPRYKIIEKRQSVAFWCNPISGHATLYWYQQILGQGPKLLIQFQNNGVVDDSQLPKDRFSAERLKGVDSTLKIQPAKLEDSAVYLCASSRWVDVGNTIYFGEGSWLTVV.

CDR3 amino acids: CASSFGTGSYEQYF. CDR3 nucleotides: TGTGCCAGCAGCTTCGGGACAGGTTCCTACGAGCAGTACTTC. The genes are TRBV7-6 and TRBJ2-7, with 8 bases aligning to TRBD1. V lost 3 bases and J lost 1; bases outside the gene matches: 2. The CDR3 has 14 amino acids. The germline gives CDR1 SGHVS, CDR2 FNYEAQ.

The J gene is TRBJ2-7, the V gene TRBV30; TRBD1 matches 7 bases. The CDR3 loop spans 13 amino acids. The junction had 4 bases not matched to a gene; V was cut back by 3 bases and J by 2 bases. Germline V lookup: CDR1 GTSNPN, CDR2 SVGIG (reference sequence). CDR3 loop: CAWSKGTAYEQYF. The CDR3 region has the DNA TGTGCCTGGAGCAAAGGGACAGCCTACGAGCAGTACTTC.